Below are 27 T cell receptor beta chains sequenced from a single sample in a study of blood T cells in healthy people across ages. Primers used in a second PCR of roughly 6 to 11 cycles were a sample-barcoded 5' primer and a J-beta primer mix. TCRdb analysed the 5' RACE reads with MiXCR anew, one entry per CDR3 protein. The sample carries about 580,000 distinct CDR3 sequences, 47% recorded once. Material: blood. These receptors were taken from an elderly man in good health.

V is TRBV7-2 and J is TRBJ1-4; D gene uncertain. The germline V gene encodes CDR1 SGHTA and CDR2 FQGNSA. The CDR3 consists of 13 residues. Between the trimmed V and J ends, which lost 4 bases and 8 bases, there was a span of 11 bases. The CDR3 nucleotides read TGTGCCAGCAGCTCCCCCGTGGGGGAAAAACTGTTTTTT. Amino acids: CASSSPVGEKLFF.

CDR3 amino acids: CSAPGTGVNSPLHF. CDR3 sequence (DNA): TGCAGTGCTCCCGGGACAGGGGTGAATTCACCCCTCCACTTT. This chain links TRBV20-1 with TRBJ1-6; the match to TRBD1 covers 10 bases. Germline-derived CDR1 and CDR2 are DFQATT and SNEGSKA (reference sequence). The V segment lost 5 bases and the J segment 7 bases; nucleotides outside the gene matches: 5. This CDR3 has 14 residues.

The J gene is TRBJ1-6, the V gene TRBV20-1, with TRBD1 identical over 7 bases. Trimming took 5 bases from V and 17 from J; bases not matched to a gene: 12. CDR1 and CDR2 from the germline V gene are DFQATT and SNEGSKA (reference sequence). The CDR3 sequence is 12 residues long. Here the CDR3 DNA reads TGCAGTGCTCAGCGGACAGGCGAAGTTTTCCACTTT. This codes for CSAQRTGEVFHF.

The V call is TRBV27, the J call TRBJ1-2; possible D gene TRBD1, 5 bases. In germline, CDR1 is MNHEY, CDR2 SMNVEV (reference sequence). Trimming removed 5 bases at V and 5 bases at J, with 15 bases between. The CDR3 is made up of 14 amino acids. The chain's CDR3 is CASSEGAGLYGYTF. As DNA, the CDR3 is TGTGCCAGCAGTGAAGGGGCCGGACTATATGGCTACACCTTC.

CDR3 nucleotides: TGCGCCAGCAGCGTTGAGGGGGCGAACTATGGCTACACCTTC. This codes for CASSVEGANYGYTF. The gene calls are TRBV5-1 and TRBJ1-2; 7 nucleotides line up with TRBD1. The CDR3 is 14 amino acids. CDR1 is SGHRS, CDR2 YFSETQ, per germline. V trimming: 4 bases; J trimming: 2 bases; junction bases outside the gene matches: 5. Combining the CDR3 with reference TRBV5-1 and TRBJ1-2 gives the whole variable domain KAGVTQTPRYLIKTRGQQVTLSCSPISGHRSVSWYQQTPGQGLQFLFEYFSETQRNKGNFPGRFSGRQFSNSRSEMNVSTLELGDSALYLCASSVEGANYGYTFGSGTRLTVV.

The V call is TRBV28, the J call TRBJ2-7; D is unresolved. Trimming removed 7 bases at V and 3 bases at J, with 19 bases between. CDR1 and CDR2 (germline): MDHEN, SYDVKM. The CDR3 consists of 15 residues. CDR3 sequence (DNA): TGTGCCAGCAATCCAAAGGGCCCGGGTAACTACGAGCAGTACTTC. Protein: CASNPKGPGNYEQYF.

The chain has TRBV28 and TRBJ1-2; no clear D. Germline V gene lookup returns CDR1 MDHEN and CDR2 SYDVKM. There are 15 residues in the CDR3. Deletions cut 5 bases from V and 8 bases from J, with 21 bases between. This chain's CDR3 is CASSNAGGSFGGYTF. CDR3 in DNA: TGTGCCAGCAGTAACGCAGGTGGGTCCTTCGGAGGCTACACCTTC.

The chain carries TRBV2 and TRBJ1-1; 7 nucleotides align to TRBD1. CDR1 is SNHLY, CDR2 FYNNEI, per germline. The trim removed 4 bases at V and 0 bases at J, leaving 2 bases unmatched. The CDR3 extends over 14 amino acids. This chain's CDR3 is CASSGDRLNTEAFF. CDR3 nucleotides: TGTGCCAGCAGTGGGGACAGATTGAACACTGAAGCTTTCTTT.

The V call is TRBV30, the J call TRBJ1-1; TRBD1 is a possible D gene (5 bases). Trimming took 2 bases from V and 8 from J, leaving 9 bases between them. Germline V gene data show CDR1 as GTSNPN and CDR2 as SVGIG (reference sequence). This CDR3 spans 11 amino acids. The CDR3 DNA follows: TGTGCCTGGAGTCCCTACAGGGAAGCTTTCTTT. Translating it yields CAWSPYREAFF.

This sequence joins TRBV6-5 and TRBJ1-5, with a possible D match to TRBD1 (5 bases). The CDR3 loop spans 15 amino acids. V lost 6 bases, J lost 0 bases, and 12 bases lay in between. Germline V CDR1 and CDR2: MNHEY, SVGAGI. In DNA, the CDR3 is TGTGCCAGCAGATCGGGGCAGTCTAGCAATCAGCCCCAGCATTTT. Amino acids: CASRSGQSSNQPQHF.

In this sample, this clonotype turned up a few times. The chain recombines TRBV7-2 with TRBJ2-3; no definite D call. Germline CDR1 and CDR2: SGHTA and FQGNSA. Trimming took 5 bases from V and 7 from J, leaving 13 bases between them. The CDR3 is made up of 13 amino acids. Here the CDR3 DNA reads TGTGCCAGCAGCCGGAACAGCGAGAATACGCAGTATTTT. Its translation is CASSRNSENTQYF.

At least ten counts were recorded for this clonotype. The rearrangement joins TRBV6-6 to TRBJ2-1; TRBD2 matches at 9 bases. The germline V gene encodes CDR1 MNHNY and CDR2 SVGAGI (reference sequence). With V trimmed by 7 bases and J by 7 bases, 8 bases remained unmatched. This CDR3 is 14 amino acids long. As DNA, the CDR3 is TGTGCCAGCATTACCCGGCGGGAGGGGAATGAGCAGTTCTTC. Protein: CASITRREGNEQFF.

This clonotype was observed a handful of times. The chain employs TRBV15 and TRBJ2-4, with D possibly matching TRBD2 (6 bases). V dropped 5 bases and J dropped 0 bases, with 17 bases sitting between them. This CDR3 comprises 17 residues. CDR1 LNHNV and CDR2 YYDKDF come from the germline V gene (reference sequence). CDR3 sequence: CATSPSTRIRAKNIQYF. DNA for the CDR3: TGTGCCACCAGCCCCTCGACTAGAATAAGAGCCAAAAACATTCAGTACTTC.

The V gene is TRBV28, the J gene TRBJ1-2; tentative D call: TRBD1 (5 bases). Germline loops: CDR1 MDHEN, CDR2 SYDVKM. CDR3 size: 15 residues. The V and J ends lost 7 bases and 8 bases respectively, with 23 bases between them. CDR3 sequence (DNA): TGTGCCAGCACAAACTCGGGGGTCATGGTTGGCGGCTACACCTTC. Translation: CASTNSGVMVGGYTF.

About this clonotype itself: A read error may account for a junction end that differs from germline. The rearrangement links TRBV24-1 to TRBJ2-1; 10 bases align to TRBD2. Germline V lookup: CDR1 KGHDR, CDR2 SFDVKD. This CDR3 is 16 amino acids long. The CDR3 loop reads CATGDQAGGQYNEQFF. CDR3 nucleotide sequence: TGTGCCACCGGTGATCAAGCGGGAGGGCAGTACAATGAGCAGTTCTTC.

The chain recombines TRBV6-1 with TRBJ2-5; TRBD1 agrees at 9 bases. The trim removed 7 bases at V and 7 bases at J, leaving 22 bases unmatched. Germline V gene sequence: CDR1 MNHNS, CDR2 SASEGT. The CDR3 covers 18 residues. CDR3 coding DNA: TGTGCCAGCACCAACCGTCCCGGACAGGGGTCTTTTCAGGGGACCCAGTACTTC. Translated: CASTNRPGQGSFQGTQYF.

This chain links TRBV2 with TRBJ2-1; tentative D call: TRBD2 (6 bases). Between the trimmed V and J ends, which lost 8 bases and 5 bases, there was a span of 7 bases. Germline V gene sequence: CDR1 SNHLY, CDR2 FYNNEI. The length of the CDR3 is 11 residues. The CDR3 bases are TGTGCCAGCGGAGGGGACAATGAGCAGTTCTTC. It specifies CASGGDNEQFF.

The rearrangement uses TRBV7-2 and TRBJ2-2; 9 positions match TRBD1. With 5 bases clipped from V and 6 bases from J, the junction kept 10 bases outside the gene matches. The CDR3 consists of 16 residues. Germline CDR1 reads SGHTA; CDR2 reads FQGNSA. The CDR3: CASSLYTGGASGELFF. CDR3 nucleotides: TGTGCCAGCAGCCTTTATACAGGGGGCGCCTCCGGGGAGCTGTTTTTT.

The chain recombines TRBV24-1 with TRBJ2-3, with D maybe TRBD1 (7 bases). Germline-derived CDR1 and CDR2 are KGHDR and SFDVKD. The V end lost 4 bases, the J end lost 4 bases, and 17 bases lay between the germline ends. This CDR3 comprises 16 residues. CDR3 coding DNA: TGTGCCACCAGTGAATATGGGACAGCTAGCGCAGATACGCAGTATTTT. This encodes CATSEYGTASADTQYF.

This chain connects TRBV7-9 to TRBJ1-2; D is perhaps TRBD1 (5 bases). This CDR3 contains 13 residues. The germline V and J ends were trimmed by 3 bases and 2 bases, with 7 bases remaining between them. The germline V gene encodes CDR1 SEHNR and CDR2 FQNEAQ (reference sequence). CDR3 amino acids: CASSLTENYGYTF. For the CDR3, the DNA is TGTGCCAGCAGCTTGACAGAAAACTATGGCTACACCTTC.

This clonotype was detected a few times. The chain's CDR3 is CSAARLANEQFF. Written as DNA, the CDR3 is TGCAGTGCTGCACGACTAGCCAATGAGCAGTTCTTC. The chain has TRBV20-1 and TRBJ2-1, with TRBD2 identical over 7 bases. The J segment lost 6 bases and the V segment lost 5 bases, leaving 4 bases of the junction unmatched. CDR1 DFQATT and CDR2 SNEGSKA come from the germline V gene (reference sequence). The CDR3 is made up of 12 amino acids.

This clonotype was observed at least ten times. CDR3 bases: TGTGCCAGCAGTTACAGTCCACAGGTCTTGGGAGAGCAGTACTTC. It specifies CASSYSPQVLGEQYF. The chain combines TRBV6-6 with TRBJ2-7; weak D call: TRBD1 (5 bases). This CDR3 region has 15 residues. Germline V gene data show CDR1 as MNHNY and CDR2 as SVGAGI (reference sequence). Trimming removed 2 bases from V and 7 bases from J, with 18 bases in between.

With regard to this clonotype: A clone one base away is much larger, so this may be a read error. The chain links TRBV4-3 to TRBJ2-1; TRBD2 matches 10 bases. CDR1 and CDR2 (germline): LGHNA, YSLEER. Trimming cost V 3 bases and J 5 bases; bases outside gene matches: 10. This CDR3 has 17 amino acids. The CDR3 loop reads CASSQNLGLAADNEQFF. The CDR3, as DNA: TGCGCCAGCAGCCAGAACCTCGGACTAGCGGCAGACAATGAGCAGTTCTTC.

The chain combines TRBV14 with TRBJ2-1, with 8 bases fitting TRBD2. Germline V gives CDR1 SGHDN, CDR2 FVKESK. V shed 0 bases, J shed 13 bases, and the junction held 11 bases outside the gene matches. The CDR3 has 15 residues. The CDR3 coding sequence is TGTGCCAGCAGCCAAGATCTAGGCCGGGGGGGACGTCAGTTCTTC. Its protein is CASSQDLGRGGRQFF. The full variable domain, in which reference TRBV14 and TRBJ2-1 provide the parts outside the CDR3, is EAGVTQFPSHSVIEKGQTVTLRCDPISGHDNLYWYRRVMGKEIKFLLHFVKESKQDESGMPNNRFLAERTGGTYSTLKVQPAELEDSGVYFCASSQDLGRGGRQFFGPGTRLTVL.

V and J are TRBV12-3 or TRBV12-4 and TRBJ1-2, with 8 bases aligning to TRBD1. J gave up 4 bases and V 6 bases, and 10 bases lay outside the gene matches. The CDR3 consists of 15 residues. As DNA, the CDR3 is TGTGCCAGCAGCCAAGACAGGGGCGGGATCTATGGCTACACCTTC. Its translation: CASSQDRGGIYGYTF.

The V and J genes are TRBV29-1 and TRBJ2-1; 12 positions agree with TRBD2. The V segment lost 5 bases and the J segment 8 bases; nucleotides outside the gene matches: 4. The CDR3 totals 13 residues. Germline CDR1 is SQVTM and CDR2 is ANQGSEA. The CDR3 DNA reads as TGCAGCGTTTCTAGCGGGAGGGGGGATGAGCAGTTCTTC. It translates to CSVSSGRGDEQFF.

The CDR3 DNA reads as TGCAGTGGGGCAGGGGTCTTGGACGAGCAGTACTTC. Encoded protein: CSGAGVLDEQYF. The chain combines TRBV20-1 with TRBJ2-7; tentative D call: TRBD1 (6 bases). Germline values: CDR1 DFQATT, CDR2 SNEGSKA (reference sequence). The length of the CDR3 is 12 residues. V gave up 7 bases and J gave up 5 bases, with 15 bases separating them.